One sample yielded the 5 T cell receptor beta chains listed below, sequenced in a study of T-cell memory formation after mild COVID-19. TCRdb re-called the 5' RACE reads with MiXCR, one entry per CDR3 protein. Of some 330,000 distinct CDR3 sequences in the sample, roughly 21% were seen once. The sequenced sample consisted of PBMCs or a T cell subset sorted from them (not recorded which). These receptors were taken from an adult woman who had mild COVID-19 (a few samples of this study predate the infection). Cell type and time point are not known.

V and J are TRBV20-1 and TRBJ1-1, with D tentatively TRBD1 (6 bases). Germline values: CDR1 DFQATT, CDR2 SNEGSKA (reference sequence). The length of the CDR3 is 15 residues. Trimming cost V 3 bases and J 1 base, with 15 bases left between them. The CDR3 spells CSASVDDRQNTEAFF. CDR3 coding DNA: TGCAGTGCTAGCGTAGACGACAGGCAGAACACTGAAGCTTTCTTT.

V usage is TRBV30 and J usage is TRBJ1-2; D is perhaps TRBD1 (6 bases). This CDR3 has 13 residues. Germline assignment: CDR1 GTSNPN and CDR2 SVGIG (reference sequence). The V gene lost 0 bases and the J gene lost 4 bases, with 9 bases spanning the gap. The CDR3 DNA reads as TGTGCCTGGAGTGTATCACAGGGCTATGGCTACACCTTC. It translates to CAWSVSQGYGYTF.

This chain joins TRBV9 and TRBJ1-1, with D possibly TRBD1 on 5 matching bases. Germline assignment: CDR1 SGDLS and CDR2 YYNGEE. The CDR3 loop spans 16 amino acids. The V end was cut by 2 bases, the J end by 8 bases, with 22 bases between. Here the CDR3 reads CASSVGGDDPYSEAFF. DNA for the CDR3: TGTGCCAGCAGCGTGGGCGGGGACGATCCCTATTCGGAAGCTTTCTTT.

The rearrangement uses TRBV4-2 and TRBJ2-2, with 9 positions matching TRBD2. The CDR3 length is 18 residues. Germline loops: CDR1 LGHNA, CDR2 YNFKEQ. Germline trimming cut 1 base from V and 7 bases from J; bases unmatched to any gene: 13. The CDR3 sequence is CASSQGGSAGGSLGELFF. The CDR3 DNA follows: TGTGCCAGCAGCCAAGGGGGCTCAGCGGGAGGATCCCTCGGGGAGCTGTTTTTT.

The V call is TRBV9, the J call TRBJ2-1; D ambiguous. Germline assignment: CDR1 SGDLS and CDR2 YYNGEE. V was pared by 0 bases and J by 6 bases, with 7 bases between. The CDR3 is 13 residues long. This CDR3 reads CASSVDSLNEQFF. The CDR3 coding sequence is TGTGCCAGCAGCGTAGACAGTCTCAATGAGCAGTTCTTC.